Each of the 23 T cell receptor beta chains below was sequenced from the same sample in a study of shared clonotypes between healthy human individuals. CD45RO-negative CD8 cells positively selected for CCR7 made up the naive population, which excluded terminally differentiated effector memory CD45RA+ cells. The table came from immunoSEQ multiplex PCR; TCRdb's copy has only in-frame clones and leaves some out. Of about 590,000 clones in the sample, about 95% are singletons; the top ten hold about 0.11%. The sequencing input was naive CD8+ T cells sorted from blood. The source is a woman in her thirties in good health.

The chain couples TRBV9 to TRBJ2-6; the D call may be TRBD1 or TRBD2 (7 bases each). Per the germline V gene, CDR1 is SGDLS and CDR2 is YYNGEE. Trimming removed 0 bases from V and 0 bases from J, with 16 bases in between. CDR3 length: 19 residues. The chain's CDR3 is CASSVAPRGGVSGANVLTF. The CDR3 coding sequence is TGTGCCAGCAGCGTAGCTCCCAGGGGGGGTGTCTCTGGGGCCAACGTCCTGACTTTC.

The rearrangement links TRBV2 to TRBJ1-2; TRBD1 matches 8 bases. CDR1 SNHLY and CDR2 FYNNEI come from the germline V gene. The ends lost 4 bases at V and 4 bases at J; junction bases unmatched: 5. The CDR3 has 14 residues. The CDR3 spells CASSAQGATYGYTF. CDR3 nucleotides: TGTGCCAGCAGTGCCCAGGGGGCAACCTATGGCTACACCTTC.

The genes are TRBV2 and TRBJ1-4; TRBD1 might be the D (6 bases). The CDR3 has 15 amino acids. The germline gives CDR1 SNHLY, CDR2 FYNNEI. V shed 4 bases and J shed 5 bases, with 14 bases lying between them. The CDR3 sequence: CASSAPGGANEKLFF. CDR3 in DNA: TGTGCCAGCAGTGCCCCTGGGGGGGCAAATGAAAAACTGTTTTTT.

The chain employs TRBV21-1 and TRBJ2-1; the table calls TRBD2, which could not be checked here. TRBV21-1 is deemed a pseudogene. The CDR3 contains 16 residues. The CDR3 reads CASSKILAGPKDEQFF. The CDR3 bases are TGTGCCAGCAGCAAAATTCTCGCGGGGCCTAAAGATGAGCAGTTCTTC.

V is TRBV2 and J is TRBJ2-5; tentatively, D is TRBD2 (6 bases). The J call is doubtful: the DNA matches TRBJ2-7 better. The CDR3 is 15 residues long. CDR1 and CDR2 (germline): SNHLY, FYNNEI. CDR3: CASSEDTGTSYEQYF. For the CDR3, the DNA is TGTGCCAGCAGTGAGGATACCGGGACTTCCTACGAGCAGTACTTC.

This rearrangement joins TRBV28 to TRBJ2-5; possibly TRBD2 for D (5 bases). CDR3 length: 16 residues. Germline lookup yields CDR1 MDHEN and CDR2 SYDVKM. V lost 3 bases and J lost 2, with 16 bases in between. CDR3 in DNA: TGTGCCAGCAGTTTTCGAGGTCAAGCGGAACAAGAGACCCAGTACTTC. Encoded protein: CASSFRGQAEQETQYF. The full variable domain, completed using reference TRBV28 and TRBJ2-5, is DVKVTQSSRYLVKRTGEKVFLECVQDMDHENMFWYRQDPGLGLRLIYFSYDVKMKEKGDIPEGYSVSREKKERFSLILESASTNQTSMYLCASSFRGQAEQETQYFGPGTRLLVL.

There are a few counts of this clone. The chain carries TRBV27 and TRBJ2-3, with 11 nucleotides matching TRBD1. This CDR3 comprises 16 residues. In germline, CDR1 is MNHEY, CDR2 SMNVEV (reference sequence). V lost 6 bases to trimming and J lost 2 bases; unmatched junction nucleotides: 7. The chain's CDR3 is CASSEEGQGVTDTQYF. DNA for the CDR3: TGTGCCAGCAGCGAAGAGGGACAGGGGGTCACAGATACGCAGTATTTT.

This clone was seen more than once but under ten times. This chain links TRBV10-3 with TRBJ1-1, with 9 positions matching TRBD1. Trimming at V came to 9 bases and at J to 4 bases, leaving 3 bases not matched to a gene. Germline values: CDR1 ENHRY, CDR2 SYGVKD. The CDR3 has 12 residues. The CDR3 region is CAIGQGPTEAFF. CDR3 nucleotide sequence: TGTGCCATAGGACAGGGGCCCACTGAAGCTTTCTTT.

This chain connects TRBV27 to TRBJ2-7; D not certain. The V gene lost 0 bases and the J gene lost 0 bases, with 6 bases spanning the gap. Germline V gene lookup returns CDR1 MNHEY and CDR2 SMNVEV (reference sequence). This CDR3 is built from 14 residues. For the CDR3, the DNA is TGTGCCAGCAGTTTATCCCCCTACTCCTACGAGCAGTACTTC. This codes for CASSLSPYSYEQYF.

The chain couples TRBV7-9 to TRBJ2-6; a weak D match, TRBD2 (5 bases). This CDR3 comprises 18 residues. CDR1 and CDR2 from the germline V gene are SEHNR and FQNEAQ (reference sequence). V was pared by 3 bases and J by 0 bases, with 15 bases between. The CDR3 loop is CASSFSRAMNSGANVLTF. The DNA of the CDR3 is TGTGCCAGCAGCTTTTCGAGGGCAATGAACTCTGGGGCCAACGTCCTGACTTTC.

The chain links TRBV5-8 to TRBJ2-1; no clear D gene. From germline, CDR1 is SGHTS and CDR2 YDEGEE. This CDR3 has 12 residues. Trimming removed 10 bases from V and 2 bases from J, with 10 bases in between. The CDR3 DNA reads as TGTGCCGGCCCCAATGCCTACAATGAGCAGTTCTTC. Protein product: CAGPNAYNEQFF.

V and J are TRBV6-5 and TRBJ2-5; the D is unclear. The CDR3 has 11 residues. Per germline, CDR1 MNHEY and CDR2 SVGAGI. The V gene lost 10 bases and the J gene lost 2 bases, with 8 bases spanning the gap. CDR3 coding DNA: TGTGCCACTCTAGTACAAGAGACCCAGTACTTC. It specifies CATLVQETQYF.

Remarks on this clone: The germline gene is not matched at one end of the junction; a read error may be the cause. The chain links TRBV29-1 to TRBJ2-5; possible D gene TRBD2, 6 bases. Germline CDR1 is SQVTM and CDR2 is ANQGSEA. The CDR3 totals 12 residues. CDR3 DNA: TGCAGCGCTGGGGAATCTGCCGGGACTGTCGACTTC. It yields the protein CSAGESAGTVDF. Full variable domain (missing parts from reference TRBV29-1 and TRBJ2-5): SAVISQKPSRDICQRGTSLTIQCQVDSQVTMMFWYRQQPGQSLTLIATANQGSEATYESGFVIDKFPISRPNLTFSTLTVSNMSPEDSSIYLCSAGESAGTVDFGPGTRLLVL.

The genes are TRBV4-1 and TRBJ2-2; D is perhaps TRBD1 (6 bases). V gave up 2 bases and J gave up 4 bases, with 14 bases separating them. Germline CDR1 is MGHRA and CDR2 is YSYEKL. The CDR3 covers 16 residues. CDR3 sequence reads: CASSQFSGDATGELFF. CDR3 nucleotide sequence: TGCGCCAGCAGCCAATTCTCAGGGGATGCCACCGGGGAGCTGTTTTTT.

This chain connects TRBV28 to TRBJ1-5; TRBD1 agrees at 8 bases. Germline-derived CDR1 and CDR2 are MDHEN and SYDVKM. V was pared by 6 bases and J by 6 bases, with 13 bases of the junction left unmatched. The CDR3 totals 16 residues. In nucleotides, the CDR3 is TGTGCCAGCAGCCCGATTGGACAGGGTTTACGTCAGCCCCAGCATTTT. This gives the protein CASSPIGQGLRQPQHF.

CDR3 sequence: CASSSPRVALNEQFF. CDR3 coding DNA: TGTGCCAGCAGTTCTCCCCGCGTGGCACTCAATGAGCAGTTCTTC. This chain connects TRBV27 to TRBJ2-1; D uncertain. Germline V gene sequence: CDR1 MNHEY, CDR2 SMNVEV (reference sequence). V was cut by 4 bases and J by 6 bases, with 16 bases left in between. This CDR3 contains 15 residues.

The J gene is TRBJ1-4, the V gene TRBV5-5, with 9 bases identical to TRBD1. The CDR3 length is 14 residues. CDR1 and CDR2 from the germline V gene are SGHKS and YYEKEE (reference sequence). V was clipped by 3 bases and J by 10 bases; unmatched bases: 7. This CDR3 is CASSWGQGHRKLFF. The CDR3 DNA reads TGTGCCAGCAGCTGGGGACAGGGACATCGAAAACTGTTTTTT.

This chain uses TRBV5-5 with TRBJ2-7; no definite D call. V lost 3 bases and J 4 bases, leaving 11 bases between the germline ends. The CDR3 is made up of 13 amino acids. Germline CDR1 and CDR2: SGHKS and YYEKEE (reference sequence). CDR3 sequence reads: CASSWTSGYEQYF. For the CDR3, the DNA is TGTGCCAGCAGCTGGACGTCCGGATACGAGCAGTACTTC.

This clone showed up just once. The CDR3 sequence is CASDSTEWELQETQYF. The DNA of the CDR3 is TGTGCCAGCGATTCAACGGAATGGGAACTCCAAGAGACCCAGTACTTC. The chain combines TRBV2 with TRBJ2-5; D is unclear. The CDR3 has 16 amino acids. Germline V gives CDR1 SNHLY, CDR2 FYNNEI. Trimming removed 8 bases from V and 1 base from J, with 20 bases in between.

This sequence joins TRBV13 and TRBJ2-1, with D unresolved. Germline assignment: CDR1 PRHDT and CDR2 FYEKMQ (reference sequence). CDR3 length: 12 residues. The germline V and J ends were trimmed by 5 bases and 7 bases, with 9 bases remaining between them. This CDR3 is CASSPQHNEQFF. CDR3 nucleotides: TGTGCCAGCAGCCCTCAGCATAATGAGCAGTTCTTC.

The chain joins TRBV15 to TRBJ2-5; TRBD2 matches 13 bases. Losses at the gene ends were 4 bases for V and 4 bases for J; bases not matched to a gene: 18. Germline CDR1 and CDR2: LNHNV and YYDKDF (reference sequence). This CDR3 region has 20 residues. CDR3 nucleotides: TGTGCCACCAGCACCCAACAGGGTTTGACTAGCGGGAGGCGAAGAGAGACCCAGTACTTC. It is translated as CATSTQQGLTSGRRRETQYF.

The chain is built from TRBV10-1 and TRBJ2-7; D might be TRBD1 (6 bases). The CDR3 loop spans 14 amino acids. CDR1 is WNHNN, CDR2 SYGVQD, per germline (reference sequence). Between the trimmed V and J ends, which lost 5 bases and 2 bases, there was a span of 13 bases. Here the CDR3 DNA reads TGCGCCAGCAGTCGGGACCCAGGGGCCTACGAGCAGTACTTC. Translated, it gives CASSRDPGAYEQYF.

V is TRBV27 and J is TRBJ2-7, with D possibly TRBD1 on 6 matching bases. Trimming cost V 5 bases and J 5 bases, with 13 bases left between them. This CDR3 is built from 13 residues. In germline, CDR1 is MNHEY, CDR2 SMNVEV (reference sequence). The CDR3 DNA reads as TGTGCCAGCAGTATTACAGGGTTCCACGAGCAGTACTTC. It encodes CASSITGFHEQYF.